The present entry profiles one T cell receptor (beta chain) with its context. Its antigen remains unidentified. Each cell subset's genomic DNA was divided evenly among several immunoSEQ plates. Generated by immunoSEQ multiplex PCR, the TCRdb table keeps only in-frame clones and is missing some. The sample records about 2.1 million clones, under 95% being singletons. This sample was taken from a study of shared clonotypes between healthy human individuals. Study details: Serving as donors were a couple of women and three men, whose ages spanned 18 to 49.

Only CD45RO-negative cells positively selected for CCR7 counted as naive CD8 cells, so terminally differentiated effector memory CD45RA+ cells were excluded. The length of the CDR3 is 15 residues. The germline V gene has CDR1 LGHNT and CDR2 FRNRAP. Trimming cost V 5 bases and J 6 bases; bases outside gene matches: 8. Study-wide points: Generally, estimated richness proved larger in naive subsets than it did in memory subsets.

The sample consisted of naive CD8+ T cells from PBMCs. The receptor was isolated from a man between 18 and 29 years old in good health. Some clones in this sample may be carry-over from other donors' samples. V and J are TRBV12-5 and TRBJ2-2; TRBD1 matches at 8 bases. The CDR3 protein is CASGIPGGAPGELFF. The CDR3 DNA reads as TGTGCTAGTGGTATTCCAGGGGGCGCGCCCGGGGAGCTGTTTTTT.